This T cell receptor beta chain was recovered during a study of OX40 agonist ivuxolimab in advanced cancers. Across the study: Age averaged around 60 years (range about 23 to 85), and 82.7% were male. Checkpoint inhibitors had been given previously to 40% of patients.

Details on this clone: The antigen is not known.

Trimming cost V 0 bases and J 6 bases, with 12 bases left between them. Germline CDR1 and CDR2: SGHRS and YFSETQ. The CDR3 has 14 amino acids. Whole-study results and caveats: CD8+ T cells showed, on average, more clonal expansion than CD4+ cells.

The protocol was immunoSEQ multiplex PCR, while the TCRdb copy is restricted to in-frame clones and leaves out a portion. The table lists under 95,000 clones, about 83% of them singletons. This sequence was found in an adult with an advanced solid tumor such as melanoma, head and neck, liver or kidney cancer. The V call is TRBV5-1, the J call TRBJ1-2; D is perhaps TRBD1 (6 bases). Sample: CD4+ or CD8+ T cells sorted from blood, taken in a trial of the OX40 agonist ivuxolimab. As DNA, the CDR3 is TGCGCCAGCAGCTTGGAACCGAGGGGGGATGGCTACACCTTC. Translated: CASSLEPRGDGYTF.